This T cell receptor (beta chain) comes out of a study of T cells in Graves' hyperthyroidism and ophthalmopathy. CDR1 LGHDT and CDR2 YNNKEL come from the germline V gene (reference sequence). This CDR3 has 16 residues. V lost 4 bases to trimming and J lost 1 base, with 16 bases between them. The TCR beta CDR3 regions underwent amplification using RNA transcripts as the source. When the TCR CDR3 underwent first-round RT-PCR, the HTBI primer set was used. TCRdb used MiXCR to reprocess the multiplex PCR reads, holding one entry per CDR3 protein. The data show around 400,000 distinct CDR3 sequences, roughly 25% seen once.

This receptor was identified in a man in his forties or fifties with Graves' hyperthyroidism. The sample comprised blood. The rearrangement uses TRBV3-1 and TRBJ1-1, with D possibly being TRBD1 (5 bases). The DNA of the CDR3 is TGTGCCAGCAGCCCAAAAGGCGGGGGGTGGAACACTGAAGCTTTCTTT. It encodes CASSPKGGGWNTEAFF.